This entry lists 21 T cell receptor beta chains sequenced from one sample in a study of T-cell reconstitution after alpha-beta-depleted transplantation in children. Unique molecular identifiers were used to barcode this TCRbeta library. Each CDR3 protein is one row after TCRdb ran MiXCR on the PCR reads. The sample lists a few hundred thousand distinct CDR3 sequences, approximately 10% occurring once. Sequences were derived from PBMCs from the stem cell graft donor, sampled from the stem cell graft. These TCRs come from a human donor who donated a stem cell graft to a child with acute lymphoblastic leukemia.

This clonotype turned up a few times. This sequence joins TRBV5-4 and TRBJ2-1; D possibly corresponds to TRBD1 (5 bases). Trimming took 1 base from V and 10 from J, leaving 9 bases between them. CDR1 and CDR2 (germline): SGHNT, YYREEE (reference sequence). This CDR3 spans 12 amino acids. CDR3 region: CASSLYQGEQFF. In DNA form, the CDR3 reads TGTGCCAGCAGCTTGTATCAGGGAGAGCAGTTCTTC.

The J gene is TRBJ1-5, the V gene TRBV5-1; D not certain. The CDR3 runs 15 residues. The V and J ends lost 4 bases and 0 bases respectively, with 11 bases between them. Germline V CDR1 and CDR2: SGHRS, YFSETQ. CDR3 in amino acids: CASSPVPGSNQPQHF. As DNA, the CDR3 is TGCGCCAGCAGCCCCGTGCCAGGTAGCAATCAGCCCCAGCATTTT.

This chain joins TRBV13 and TRBJ2-4; D tentatively fits TRBD1 or TRBD2 (5 bases each). Germline V gives CDR1 PRHDT, CDR2 FYEKMQ (reference sequence). CDR3 length: 13 residues. Trimming shortened V by 5 bases and J by 5 bases, and 10 bases separated the two germline ends. Written as DNA, the CDR3 is TGTGCCAGCAGCAACCGGGACGAAAACATTCAGTACTTC. Encoded protein: CASSNRDENIQYF.

In its sample, this clonotype was seen a few times. The chain combines TRBV18 with TRBJ2-7; 10 nucleotides align to TRBD1. The germline CDR1 and CDR2 sequences are KGHSH and LQKENI. With 1 base clipped from V and 7 bases from J, the junction kept 7 bases outside the gene matches. The length of the CDR3 is 15 residues. CDR3 in DNA: TGTGCCAGCTCACCACAGGGACAGGGGATTGGGGAGCAGTACTTC. Protein sequence: CASSPQGQGIGEQYF.

This clonotype was recorded a few times. As DNA, the CDR3 is TGTGCCAGCAGTCCTCTCTGGACAGGGGGAAGGACTGAAGCTTTCTTT. This codes for CASSPLWTGGRTEAFF. This chain joins TRBV6-1 and TRBJ1-1, with 10 bases fitting TRBD1. With V trimmed by 5 bases and J by 5 bases, 11 bases remained unmatched. This CDR3 contains 16 residues. Per germline, CDR1 MNHNS and CDR2 SASEGT.

This clonotype was recorded at least ten times. The CDR3 nucleotides read TGTGCCAGCAGTTCCCGGACCAGCGGGGGTAATGAGCAGTTCTTC. Translation gives CASSSRTSGGNEQFF. V usage is TRBV7-2 and J usage is TRBJ2-1; 8 nucleotides align to TRBD2. This CDR3 has 15 residues. Germline loops: CDR1 SGHTA, CDR2 FQGNSA. V was pared by 6 bases and J by 7 bases, with 11 bases of the junction left unmatched. The complete variable domain, with remaining parts taken from reference TRBV7-2 and TRBJ2-1, reads GAGVSQSPSNKVTEKGKDVELRCDPISGHTALYWYRQSLGQGLEFLIYFQGNSAPDKSGLPSDRFSAERTGGSVSTLTIQRTQQEDSAVYLCASSSRTSGGNEQFFGPGTRLTVL.

The chain joins TRBV6-2 or TRBV6-3 to TRBJ1-2, with D perhaps matching TRBD1 (5 bases). The CDR3 is 15 residues long. Trimming took 6 bases from V and 1 from J, leaving 15 bases between them. Germline assignment: CDR1 MNHEY and CDR2 SVGEGT. The CDR3 loop is CASRQLGTDNYGYTF. In nucleotides, the CDR3 is TGTGCCAGCAGACAACTCGGGACGGATAACTATGGCTACACCTTC.

The gene calls are TRBV5-1 and TRBJ2-3, with TRBD2 matching 7 bases. The germline gives CDR1 SGHRS, CDR2 YFSETQ. The CDR3 sequence is 14 residues long. J gave up 1 base and V 4 bases, and 3 bases lay outside the gene matches. The CDR3 DNA reads TGCGCCAGCAGCATCACTAGCGGCACAGATACGCAGTATTTT. It translates to CASSITSGTDTQYF.

The chain uses TRBV10-3 and TRBJ1-3; the match to TRBD1 covers 8 bases. The ends lost 3 bases at V and 2 bases at J; junction bases unmatched: 3. This CDR3 has 15 amino acids. Germline CDR1 is ENHRY and CDR2 is SYGVKD. The CDR3 DNA is TGTGCCATCAGTGACCCAGGGGGCACTGGAAACACCATATATTTT. Protein: CAISDPGGTGNTIYF.

This clonotype was found many times. This chain connects TRBV27 to TRBJ1-4; no reliable D call. CDR3 size: 13 residues. Trimming took 1 base from V and 8 from J, leaving 8 bases between them. Germline V gene data show CDR1 as MNHEY and CDR2 as SMNVEV (reference sequence). CDR3 loop: CASSLYGVEKLFF. The CDR3 DNA reads as TGTGCCAGCAGTTTATACGGAGTAGAAAAACTGTTTTTT.

This clonotype appeared many times. V and J are TRBV4-3 and TRBJ1-1, with D unresolved. CDR3 length equals 15 residues. Between the trimmed V and J ends, which lost 0 bases and 5 bases, there was a span of 13 bases. The germline gives CDR1 LGHNA, CDR2 YSLEER. CDR3 sequence (DNA): TGCGCCAGCAGCCAAGAGGGAGGGCGTCGGACTGAAGCTTTCTTT. It yields the protein CASSQEGGRRTEAFF.

V and J are TRBV12-5 and TRBJ1-5; 7 bases agree with TRBD1. Germline V lookup: CDR1 LGHNT, CDR2 FRNRAP. V gave up 5 bases and J gave up 5 bases; unmatched junction bases: 6. CDR3 size: 14 residues. CDR3 coding DNA: TGTGCTAGTGGTCCATTACAGGGGCATCAGCCCCAGCATTTT. As protein: CASGPLQGHQPQHF.

The chain joins TRBV29-1 to TRBJ2-1; no clear D gene. CDR1 and CDR2 (germline): SQVTM, ANQGSEA. Trimming cost V 4 bases and J 11 bases, with 15 bases left between them. The CDR3 is made up of 12 amino acids. The chain's CDR3 is CSVGASQKQQFF. CDR3 DNA sequence: TGCAGCGTTGGGGCCTCCCAGAAACAGCAGTTCTTC.

This clonotype was detected only a few times. The chain is built from TRBV4-3 and TRBJ2-3; 8 nucleotides agree with TRBD2. J was trimmed by 2 bases and V by 0 bases; bases with no gene match: 7. The germline V gene encodes CDR1 LGHNA and CDR2 YSLEER. CDR3 size: 17 residues. The DNA of the CDR3 is TGCGCCAGCAGCCAAGAGGCGGGGGGCTCTCTCACAGATACGCAGTATTTT. Translating it yields CASSQEAGGSLTDTQYF.

This rearrangement joins TRBV20-1 to TRBJ2-5; D may match TRBD1 or TRBD2 (5 bases each). From germline, CDR1 is DFQATT and CDR2 SNEGSKA (reference sequence). Trimming stripped 3 bases from V and 0 bases from J, with 5 bases between. The CDR3 is 12 residues long. The CDR3 loop is CSARGDQETQYF. The CDR3, as DNA: TGCAGTGCTAGGGGGGACCAAGAGACCCAGTACTTC.

There are a few counts of this clonotype. The chain links TRBV5-1 to TRBJ2-3, with TRBD1 matching over 7 bases. Per germline, CDR1 SGHRS and CDR2 YFSETQ. The V segment lost 4 bases and the J segment 4 bases; nucleotides outside the gene matches: 12. The CDR3 consists of 16 residues. CDR3 in amino acids: CASSLLGTARSDTQYF. The CDR3 coding sequence is TGCGCCAGCAGCCTCCTTGGGACAGCCCGTTCAGATACGCAGTATTTT.

This clonotype was recorded only once. The conserved phenylalanine or tryptophan normally closing the CDR3 is absent here, so this likely arose from a read error. The chain carries TRBV7-2 and TRBJ1-3, with no clear D. The V gene lost 6 bases and the J gene lost 0 bases, with 9 bases spanning the gap. In germline, CDR1 is SGHTA, CDR2 FQGNSA. The CDR3 is 14 residues long. The CDR3 is CASSDRTSGNTIYV. As DNA, the CDR3 is TGTGCCAGCAGTGACCGGACCTCTGGAAACACCATATATGTT.

V usage is TRBV20-1 and J usage is TRBJ2-2, with a tentative D call TRBD2 (5 bases). V lost 6 bases and J lost 3, with 8 bases in between. The CDR3 consists of 12 residues. Germline V lookup: CDR1 DFQATT, CDR2 SNEGSKA (reference sequence). The CDR3 sequence is CSARTDTGELFF. The CDR3 DNA reads TGCAGTGCCCGGACTGACACCGGGGAGCTGTTTTTT.

This clonotype was detected a few times. The chain has TRBV2 and TRBJ2-7, with 7 positions matching TRBD2. CDR1 is SNHLY and CDR2 is FYNNEI in the germline V gene. There are 14 residues in the CDR3. With 7 bases clipped from V and 0 bases from J, the junction kept 6 bases outside the gene matches. The CDR3 loop is CASTTGLTSYEQYF. The CDR3 DNA is TGTGCCAGCACCACGGGACTAACCTCCTACGAGCAGTACTTC. The full variable domain, completed using reference TRBV2 and TRBJ2-7, is EPEVTQTPSHQVTQMGQEVILRCVPISNHLYFYWYRQILGQKVEFLVSFYNNEISEKSEIFDDQFSVERPDGSNFTLKIRSTKLEDSAMYFCASTTGLTSYEQYFGPGTRLTVT.

This clonotype was seen many times. The V gene is TRBV6-2 or TRBV6-3, the J gene TRBJ2-3, with 10 bases aligning to TRBD2. This CDR3 has 14 amino acids. The V gene's germline CDR1 is MNHEY and CDR2 SVGEGT. V was clipped by 6 bases and J by 5 bases; unmatched bases: 5. In DNA, the CDR3 is TGTGCCAGCAGCCCCGGACTAGCGGAAGATACGCAGTATTTT. It encodes CASSPGLAEDTQYF.

This clonotype occurred many times. The rearrangement links TRBV4-2 to TRBJ1-1; possibly TRBD1 for D (5 bases). The length of the CDR3 is 15 residues. The V gene lost 4 bases and the J gene lost 3 bases, with 15 bases spanning the gap. From germline, CDR1 is LGHNA and CDR2 YNFKEQ. The CDR3 sequence is CASSLRVQGDTEAFF. The CDR3 bases are TGTGCCAGCAGCCTAAGGGTGCAGGGCGACACTGAAGCTTTCTTT.